This entry describes one T cell receptor beta chain. MiXCR, applied by TCRdb to the RT-PCR reads, yields one record per CDR3 protein. Of 650,000 to 800,000 distinct CDR3 sequences in the sample, more than 13% were seen once. V lost 6 bases and J lost 5, with 13 bases in between. The CDR3 loop spans 13 amino acids. Germline lookup yields CDR1 MDHEN and CDR2 SYDVKM. Sequencing was performed on memory CD4+ T cells from blood. This rearrangement joins TRBV28 to TRBJ2-5; no definite D call. The origin of this receptor is a female donor in good health, serving as a healthy control. CDR3 protein: CASRGQLGETQYF. CDR3 bases: TGTGCCAGCAGGGGCCAATTGGGGGAGACCCAGTACTTC.